This T cell receptor (beta chain) was documented in a study of OX40 agonist ivuxolimab in advanced cancers. About the study: Clinicians treated patients with ivuxolimab, an agonistic anti-OX40 (CD134) antibody.

Looked up from germline, CDR1 is SGHDT and CDR2 is YYEEEE. V was shortened by 0 bases and J by 0 bases, with 9 bases between the two germline ends. The CDR3 contains 15 residues. This clone was observed a few times. Its antigen remains unknown. The study, taken as a whole, reports: Among patients with partial responses at 0.1-3.0 mg/kg, clonal expansion was among the lowest. In a subset of nonresponders, normalized T-cell clonal expansion was also low.

The table came from immunoSEQ multiplex PCR; TCRdb's copy has only in-frame clones and leaves some out. The sample lists 70,000 or so clones, around 90% occurring once. V and J are TRBV5-6 and TRBJ1-2; no clear D gene. The starting material was CD4+ or CD8+ T cells sorted from blood, obtained in a trial of the OX40 agonist ivuxolimab. The receptor comes from an adult with an advanced solid tumor such as melanoma, head and neck, liver or kidney cancer. For the CDR3, the DNA is TGTGCCAGCAGCTTGGGGGCCAGCCCTAACTATGGCTACACCTTC. Translating it yields CASSLGASPNYGYTF. The variable domain in full, with the rest retrieved from reference TRBV5-6 and TRBJ1-2, is DAGVTQSPTHLIKTRGQQVTLRCSPKSGHDTVSWYQQALGQGPQFIFQYYEEEERQRGNFPDRFSGHQFPNYSSELNVNALLLGDSALYLCASSLGASPNYGYTFGSGTRLTVV.